Each of the 21 T cell receptor beta chains below was sequenced from the same sample in a study of sequential checkpoint blockade in melanoma. The treatment denotes: randomized to nivolumab then ipilimumab (arm A) or the reverse (arm B). The table came from immunoSEQ multiplex PCR; TCRdb's copy has only in-frame clones and leaves some out. The table records under 20,000 clones, around 83% of them present only once. Sample: CD8+ T cells sorted from blood (inferred from file names), taken from a patient given nivolumab and ipilimumab in sequence. Receptors originate from a human donor with melanoma.

The table lists this clone with a few counts. The gene calls are TRBV7-9 and TRBJ2-7; TRBD2 agrees at 10 bases. Germline CDR1 is SEHNR and CDR2 is FQNEAQ (reference sequence). Trimming took 8 bases from V and 1 from J; bases not matched to a gene: 8. The CDR3 loop spans 15 amino acids. The CDR3 here is CASAPGTSVSYEQYF. The CDR3 DNA follows: TGTGCCAGCGCTCCCGGGACTAGCGTTTCCTACGAGCAGTACTTC.

In this sample, this clone turned up once. J is TRBJ2-5 and V is TRBV9; 8 bases fit TRBD1. Unmatched junction bases numbered 13, after V lost 4 bases and J lost 5 bases. CDR1 is SGDLS and CDR2 is YYNGEE in the germline V gene. The CDR3 has 16 residues. CDR3 amino acids: CASSQAGDRGTETQYF. DNA for the CDR3: TGTGCCAGCAGCCAAGCGGGTGACAGGGGCACGGAGACCCAGTACTTC. Supplemented by reference TRBV9 and TRBJ2-5, the full variable domain reads DSGVTQTPKHLITATGQRVTLRCSPRSGDLSVYWYQQSLDQGLQFLIQYYNGEERAKGNILERFSAQQFPDLHSELNLSSLELGDSALYFCASSQAGDRGTETQYFGPGTRLLVL.

This clone appeared a single time. This chain uses TRBV10-3 with TRBJ2-1, with D possibly TRBD1 on 5 matching bases. Germline CDR1 and CDR2: ENHRY and SYGVKD. Trimming took off 4 bases at V and 6 bases at J, with 16 bases between the two ends. The length of the CDR3 is 15 residues. CDR3 bases: TGTGCCATCAGTGGAAAGGGTGGGGCGGTCAATGAGCAGTTCTTC. Protein: CAISGKGGAVNEQFF.

The chain is built from TRBV6-5 and TRBJ2-2, with a tentative D call TRBD2 (6 bases). This CDR3 region has 13 residues. Germline V CDR1 and CDR2: MNHEY, SVGAGI. The germline V and J ends were trimmed by 8 bases and 7 bases, with 14 bases remaining between them. CDR3 sequence: CASWAGLSGELFF. The CDR3 DNA reads as TGTGCCAGCTGGGCGGGATTGAGCGGGGAGCTGTTTTTT.

This chain links TRBV6-6 with TRBJ1-2, with 9 bases that match TRBD1. There are 13 residues in the CDR3. Germline V gene sequence: CDR1 MNHNY, CDR2 SVGAGI (reference sequence). V was clipped by 4 bases and J by 4 bases; unmatched bases: 1. The CDR3 reads CASSSGQGYGYTF. The CDR3 bases are TGTGCCAGCAGTTCGGGACAGGGCTATGGCTACACCTTC.

Relative to its sample, this clone is medium-sized. This rearrangement joins TRBV9 to TRBJ1-4, with TRBD1 matching 8 bases. V lost 3 bases to trimming and J lost 7 bases; unmatched junction nucleotides: 8. This CDR3 spans 15 amino acids. Germline lookup yields CDR1 SGDLS and CDR2 YYNGEE. The DNA of the CDR3 is TGTGCCAGCAGCGAAGGACAGGGAGGTATTGAAAAACTGTTTTTT. Protein sequence: CASSEGQGGIEKLFF. Drawing the rest from reference TRBV9 and TRBJ1-4, the complete variable domain is DSGVTQTPKHLITATGQRVTLRCSPRSGDLSVYWYQQSLDQGLQFLIQYYNGEERAKGNILERFSAQQFPDLHSELNLSSLELGDSALYFCASSEGQGGIEKLFFGSGTQLSVL.

This clone was counted a few times. The rearrangement uses TRBV9 and TRBJ2-7; 7 positions agree with TRBD2. Germline loops: CDR1 SGDLS, CDR2 YYNGEE. V trimming: 2 bases; J trimming: 2 bases; junction bases outside the gene matches: 4. This CDR3 comprises 14 residues. CDR3 amino acids: CASSVGGLAYEQYF. Written as DNA, the CDR3 is TGTGCCAGCAGCGTGGGCGGACTAGCCTACGAGCAGTACTTC.

This sequence joins TRBV28 and TRBJ2-2, with 8 nucleotides matching TRBD1. This CDR3 contains 14 residues. V lost 6 bases and J lost 4; bases outside the gene matches: 4. Germline-derived CDR1 and CDR2 are MDHEN and SYDVKM. Here the CDR3 reads CASSRTGGTGELFF. The DNA for the CDR3 is TGTGCCAGCAGCCGTACAGGGGGCACCGGGGAGCTGTTTTTT.

The gene calls are TRBV15 and TRBJ1-3; no reliable D call. In germline, CDR1 is LNHNV, CDR2 YYDKDF (reference sequence). Trimming removed 0 bases from V and 4 bases from J, with 13 bases in between. The CDR3 length is 16 residues. The CDR3 coding sequence is TGTGCCACCAGCAGAGATAGGAATGGGAGAGGAAACACCATATATTTT. Translating gives CATSRDRNGRGNTIYF.

This clone was observed a few times. The chain recombines TRBV7-9 with TRBJ1-6; a weak D match, TRBD1 (5 bases). CDR3 length equals 14 residues. Germline CDR1 SEHNR, CDR2 FQNEAQ (reference sequence). The V end was cut by 4 bases, the J end by 6 bases, with 10 bases between. The CDR3 DNA follows: TGTGCCAGCAGCTCGGGACTCTCTAATTCACCCCTCCACTTT. Translated: CASSSGLSNSPLHF.

The chain links TRBV6-1 to TRBJ2-7, with D perhaps matching TRBD1 (6 bases). V lost 5 bases, J lost 1 base, and 12 bases lay in between. This CDR3 is 14 amino acids long. The V gene's germline CDR1 is MNHNS and CDR2 SASEGT. The CDR3: CASSYSGTSYEQYF. In nucleotides, the CDR3 is TGTGCCAGCAGTTATTCCGGGACATCCTACGAGCAGTACTTC.

This clone has only one observation. This sequence joins TRBV28 and TRBJ2-7, with 8 bases identical to TRBD1. Germline CDR1 reads MDHEN; CDR2 reads SYDVKM. The length of the CDR3 is 14 residues. With V trimmed by 3 bases and J by 5 bases, 6 bases remained unmatched. CDR3: CASSLVQGVNEQYF. The CDR3 DNA reads as TGTGCCAGCAGTTTGGTACAGGGGGTCAACGAGCAGTACTTC.

This clone is judged medium-sized (0.01 to 0.1%). This chain joins TRBV5-4 and TRBJ2-2; the D gene is possibly TRBD2 (6 bases). The germline V gene encodes CDR1 SGHNT and CDR2 YYREEE (reference sequence). Between the trimmed V and J ends, which lost 4 bases and 5 bases, there was a span of 12 bases. CDR3 length equals 14 residues. CDR3 in amino acids: CASSPGVATGELFF. CDR3 DNA sequence: TGTGCCAGCAGCCCGGGGGTTGCGACCGGGGAGCTGTTTTTT.

The V gene is TRBV11-2, the J gene TRBJ1-4, with TRBD1 as a possible D gene (6 bases). Germline V CDR1 and CDR2: SGHAT, FQNNGV. V lost 5 bases, J lost 1 base, and 17 bases lay in between. There are 17 residues in the CDR3. CDR3 sequence: CASSPLLGAETNEKLFF. CDR3 sequence (DNA): TGTGCCAGCAGCCCTCTGCTGGGGGCGGAAACTAATGAAAAACTGTTTTTT.

This clone was detected a few times. The rearrangement uses TRBV9 and TRBJ1-1; 8 bases line up with TRBD1. The V and J ends lost 2 bases and 5 bases, in that order; junction bases with no gene match: 8. Per the germline V gene, CDR1 is SGDLS and CDR2 is YYNGEE. This CDR3 has 15 residues. The CDR3 region has the DNA TGTGCCAGCAGCGTCTCAGGGGGCCTAGGTACTGAAGCTTTCTTT. Translated: CASSVSGGLGTEAFF.

This chain's CDR3 is CASSLDRGGGYTF. Here the CDR3 DNA reads TGTGCCAGCAGCTTGGACAGGGGAGGTGGCTACACCTTC. The J gene is TRBJ1-2, the V gene TRBV5-6, with 7 bases matching TRBD1. Germline loops: CDR1 SGHDT, CDR2 YYEEEE. The CDR3 has 13 amino acids. Losses at the gene ends were 0 bases for V and 7 bases for J; bases not matched to a gene: 3.

The rearrangement joins TRBV11-3 to TRBJ2-1, with 8 positions matching TRBD2. The CDR3 extends over 14 amino acids. V trimming: 2 bases; J trimming: 6 bases; junction bases outside the gene matches: 3. Germline V CDR1 and CDR2: SGHNT, YENEEA. The CDR3 reads CASSLPGLVNEQFF. The CDR3 DNA reads as TGTGCCAGCAGCTTACCGGGACTAGTCAATGAGCAGTTCTTC.

This chain links TRBV6-1 with TRBJ2-3, with a possible D match to TRBD2 (5 bases). Trimming shortened V by 4 bases and J by 0 bases, and 11 bases separated the two germline ends. This CDR3 has 15 residues. Germline loops: CDR1 MNHNS, CDR2 SASEGT. The CDR3 protein is CASSGLRVSTDTQYF. CDR3 DNA sequence: TGTGCCAGCAGTGGTTTGAGGGTTAGCACAGATACGCAGTATTTT.

This clone was recorded only once. This chain uses TRBV9 with TRBJ1-3, with 10 bases fitting TRBD1. The V segment lost 4 bases and the J segment 6 bases; nucleotides outside the gene matches: 7. CDR3 length: 15 residues. Germline loops: CDR1 SGDLS, CDR2 YYNGEE. CDR3 nucleotide sequence: TGTGCCAGCAGCCTAAGGACAGGGGGGAAAAACACCATATATTTT. The encoded protein is CASSLRTGGKNTIYF. Variable domain in full (rest from reference TRBV9 and TRBJ1-3): DSGVTQTPKHLITATGQRVTLRCSPRSGDLSVYWYQQSLDQGLQFLIQYYNGEERAKGNILERFSAQQFPDLHSELNLSSLELGDSALYFCASSLRTGGKNTIYFGEGSWLTVV.

Here the CDR3 reads CASSSASGGAPQHQYF. The CDR3 DNA reads as TGCGCCAGCAGCTCGGCTAGCGGGGGGGCCCCGCAACACCAGTACTTC. The V and J genes are TRBV5-1 and TRBJ2-5; 12 bases fit TRBD2. CDR3 size: 16 residues. In germline, CDR1 is SGHRS, CDR2 YFSETQ. With 3 bases clipped from V and 10 bases from J, the junction kept 13 bases outside the gene matches.

CDR3 loop: CATIGLGSGPTDTQYF. For the CDR3, the DNA is TGTGCCACCATAGGGTTGGGTAGCGGCCCCACAGATACGCAGTATTTT. The genes are TRBV19 and TRBJ2-3; D is perhaps TRBD2 (6 bases). The V and J ends lost 10 bases and 2 bases respectively, with 22 bases between them. The CDR3 contains 16 residues. CDR1 LNHDA and CDR2 SQIVND come from the germline V gene (reference sequence).